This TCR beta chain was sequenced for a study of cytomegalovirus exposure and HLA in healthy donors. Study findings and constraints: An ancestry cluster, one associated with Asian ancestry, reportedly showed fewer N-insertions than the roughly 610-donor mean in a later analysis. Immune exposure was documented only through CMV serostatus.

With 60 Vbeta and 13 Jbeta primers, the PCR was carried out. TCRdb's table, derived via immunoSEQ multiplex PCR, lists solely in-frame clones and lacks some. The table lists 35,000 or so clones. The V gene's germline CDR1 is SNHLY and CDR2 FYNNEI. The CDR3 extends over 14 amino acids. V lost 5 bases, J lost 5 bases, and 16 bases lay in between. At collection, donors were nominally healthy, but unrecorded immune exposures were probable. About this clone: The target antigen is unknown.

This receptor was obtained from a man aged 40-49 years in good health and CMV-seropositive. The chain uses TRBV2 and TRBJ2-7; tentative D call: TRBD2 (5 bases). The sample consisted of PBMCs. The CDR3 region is CASSNSGVGNEQYF. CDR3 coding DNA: TGTGCCAGCAGTAACAGCGGTGTGGGCAACGAGCAGTACTTC.